Included here is one TCR beta chain sequence, with context. The data belong to a study of T-cell reconstitution after alpha-beta-depleted transplantation in children. Unique molecular identifiers were incorporated during preparation of the TCRbeta library. TCRdb analysed the PCR reads with MiXCR anew, one entry per CDR3 protein. The table lists a few hundred thousand distinct CDR3 sequences, about a tenth of them singletons. This CDR3 has 16 amino acids. The V end was cut by 7 bases, the J end by 7 bases, with 22 bases between. The receptor comes from a human donor who donated a stem cell graft to a child with acute lymphoblastic leukemia. The chain recombines TRBV12-3 or TRBV12-4 with TRBJ2-2, with D unclear. This specimen consisted of PBMCs from the stem cell graft donor, obtained from the stem cell graft. This CDR3 is CASIPNGRPYIGELFF. The CDR3 nucleotides are TGTGCCAGCATCCCGAACGGCCGTCCGTACATCGGGGAGCTGTTTTTT.